This TCR beta chain emerged from a study of blood T cell repertoires in COVID-19. The CDR3 is 12 amino acids. Germline assignment: CDR1 SGDLS and CDR2 YYNGEE. V lost 8 bases and J 1 base, leaving 9 bases between the germline ends. The repertoire was sequenced with immunoSEQ multiplex PCR; TCRdb's copy has only in-frame clones and lacks some. The repertoire has some 400,000 clones, 80% to 90% of them found once; the top ten carry around 1.1%. The receptor was derived from a man aged 30 to 45 who had recovered from COVID-19. The chain couples TRBV9 to TRBJ1-2, with D possibly being TRBD1 (5 bases). The sample was PBMCs or T cells enriched from blood (not recorded which). CDR3 bases: TGTGCCAGTGAGACAGTTAACTATGGCTACACCTTC. This translates into CASETVNYGYTF.